This TCR beta chain was profiled in a study of T cell repertoires in cytomegalovirus infection. Study in general: Evidence of both CMV infection and a matching HLA type came from public TCR beta signatures.

Each CDR3 protein gets one entry after TCRdb re-called the reads with MiXCR. This table has 250,000 or so distinct CDR3 sequences, approximately 9% appearing once. This clonotype was seen repeatedly, ten times or more. Its antigen is not identified. Deletions cut 6 bases from V and 4 bases from J, with 18 bases between. Germline assignment: CDR1 SGHVS and CDR2 FNYEAQ. The CDR3 totals 16 residues. Whole-study results and caveats: Summed frequency of shared TCR beta families picked out CMV carriers who also had the relevant HLA. Within the response measured ex vivo, HLA-C-restricted CMV-specific TCR beta clonotypes were dominant.

The sequenced sample consisted of PBMCs. The chain combines TRBV7-6 with TRBJ2-2; D is possibly TRBD1 (7 bases). This sequence was found in a human donor in good health (CMV status not recorded). Some clones in this sample may be carry-over from other donors' samples. The CDR3 spells CASSSQGGGVTGELFF. The DNA of the CDR3 is TGTGCCAGCAGTTCCCAGGGGGGAGGTGTCACCGGGGAGCTGTTTTTT.